The rows below give T cell receptor beta chains drawn from one sample of a study of T cells in Graves' hyperthyroidism and ophthalmopathy. TCRdb recomputed calls from the multiplex PCR reads with MiXCR, one row per CDR3 protein. The sample lists around 520,000 distinct CDR3 sequences, roughly a quarter occurring once. The source material was blood. These receptors were obtained from a woman aged 25 to 45 with Graves' ophthalmopathy. Each CDR3 is given with its conserved first and last residue. Each record gives: clone size, J gene, V gene, D gene, CDR3 protein, CDR3 DNA. A D gene is named only where the DNA matches it firmly. Only some rows state a clone size, as once, few, many or a class for expanded clones.

>many|TRBJ2-3|TRBV20-1|NA
CSARAGFEHTDTQYF
TGCAGTGCTAGAGCCGGTTTTGAGCACACAGATACGCAGTATTTT
>NA|TRBJ2-7|TRBV27|NA
CASSTGDHEQYF
TGTGCCAGCAGCACGGGGGACCACGAGCAGTACTTC
>many|TRBJ2-3|TRBV2|NA
CALQRGRQDTQYF
TGTGCCCTTCAACGGGGGCGTCAAGATACGCAGTATTTT
>few|TRBJ2-1|TRBV6-5|NA
CASSYSFGYEQFF
TGTGCCAGCAGTTACAGTTTTGGCTATGAGCAGTTCTTC
>few|TRBJ2-7|TRBV18|TRBD1
CASSTLPFTGVTYEQYF
TGTGCCAGCTCTACTTTACCCTTCACAGGGGTGACCTACGAGCAGTACTTC
>many|TRBJ2-2|TRBV6-8|NA
CASSYPRNTGELFF
TGTGCCAGCAGTTACCCGAGGAACACCGGGGAGCTGTTTTTT
>many|TRBJ1-2|TRBV11-2|NA
CASSLEAMRSYGYTF
TGTGCCAGCAGCTTAGAGGCAATGCGGTCCTATGGCTACACCTTC
>NA|TRBJ1-2|TRBV3-1|NA
CASSHFDRANYGYTF
TGTGCCAGCAGCCATTTTGACAGAGCTAACTATGGCTACACCTTC
>many|TRBJ1-1|TRBV7-2|NA
CASSSRVGTEAFF
TGTGCCAGCAGCTCCCGGGTAGGCACTGAAGCTTTCTTT
>many|TRBJ2-7|TRBV19|TRBD1
CASSNTGQSPTYEQYF
TGTGCCAGCAGTAACACGGGACAGTCTCCCACCTACGAGCAGTACTTC
>many|TRBJ2-5|TRBV4-2|NA
CASSQEFGGATQETQYF
TGTGCCAGCAGCCAAGAGTTTGGGGGGGCAACACAAGAGACCCAGTACTTC
>many|TRBJ1-2|TRBV5-1|NA
CASNVGGGNYGYTF
TGCGCCAGCAACGTGGGGGGGGGGAACTATGGCTACACCTTC
>few|TRBJ2-7|TRBV11-1|NA
CASSFFGGPSSYEQYF
TGTGCCAGCAGCTTTTTCGGCGGACCCAGCTCCTACGAGCAGTACTTC
>NA|TRBJ1-1|TRBV2|NA
CASSEQTDMNTEAFF
TGTGCCAGCAGTGAGCAGACAGACATGAACACTGAAGCTTTCTTT
>NA|TRBJ2-7|TRBV29-1|NA
CSVEDRALQYF
TGCAGCGTTGAAGATCGGGCTTTGCAGTACTTC
>few|TRBJ1-1|TRBV3-1|NA
CASSQDTVREGRAFF
TGTGCCAGCAGCCAAGATACGGTCAGGGAAGGAAGAGCTTTCTTT
>NA|TRBJ2-2|TRBV6-2/TRBV6-3|NA
CASSWTVTYEQYFGPGTGELFF
NA
>many|TRBJ1-3|TRBV12-3/TRBV12-4|NA
CASSYGAAGHSGNTIYF
TGTGCCAGCAGTTATGGGGCTGCAGGCCACTCTGGAAACACCATATATTTT
>few|TRBJ1-2|TRBV29-1|NA
CSVGRGGSYTF
TGCAGCGTTGGGAGGGGGGGAAGCTACACCTTC
>few|TRBJ2-5|TRBV11-1|NA
CASSPRDRQETQYF
TGTGCCAGCAGCCCGCGGGACAGACAAGAGACCCAGTACTTC
>many|TRBJ1-2|TRBV12-3/TRBV12-4|NA
CASSQYYGYTF
TGTGCCAGCAGCCAGTACTATGGCTACACCTTC
>many|TRBJ2-7|TRBV6-2/TRBV6-3|TRBD1
CASSYGTGRYEQYF
TGTGCCAGCAGTTATGGGACAGGGAGGTACGAGCAGTACTTC
>NA|TRBJ1-1|TRBV6-2/TRBV6-3|NA
CASSPQGRITEAFF
TGTGCCAGCAGCCCCCAGGGGAGGATCACTGAAGCTTTCTTT
>NA|TRBJ1-2|TRBV12-3/TRBV12-4|NA
CASSVGTPAYGYTF
TGTGCCAGCAGTGTGGGGACCCCAGCCTATGGCTACACCTTC
>NA|TRBJ1-1|TRBV10-3|NA
CAIRPGGHSEAFF
TGTGCCATCAGGCCAGGAGGTCATTCTGAAGCTTTCTTT
>NA|TRBJ2-2|TRBV28|NA
CANQGGNTGELFF
TGTGCCAACCAGGGCGGGAACACCGGGGAGCTGTTTTTT
>NA|TRBJ1-5|TRBV6-1|NA
CASSEEEGAGNQPQHF
TGTGCCAGCAGTGAGGAGGAAGGGGCGGGCAATCAGCCCCAGCATTTT
>many|TRBJ2-7|TRBV6-1|TRBD2
CASSAWGGTYEQYF
TGTGCCAGCAGTGCTTGGGGGGGGACGTACGAGCAGTACTTC
>once|TRBJ2-7|TRBV12-5|NA
CASGLVGTMMAYEQYF
TGTGCTAGTGGTTTGGTAGGCACTATGATGGCCTACGAGCAGTACTTC
>NA|TRBJ2-7|TRBV5-1|TRBD2
CASSRDYSYEQYF
TGCGCCAGCAGCCGGGACTACTCCTACGAGCAGTACTTC
>NA|TRBJ2-7|TRBV6-5|NA
CASSYSAPPSSYEQYF
TGTGCCAGCAGTTACTCGGCACCTCCGAGCTCCTACGAGCAGTACTTC
>NA|TRBJ2-5|TRBV28|TRBD2
CASSLLGTRRETQYF
TGTGCCAGCAGTTTATTGGGGACTAGACGAGAGACCCAGTACTTC
>many|TRBJ1-5|TRBV6-1|NA
CASGRVPNQPQHF
TGTGCCAGCGGGCGGGTACCGAATCAGCCCCAGCATTTT
>NA|TRBJ1-5|TRBV6-5|NA
CASIMVGTYSNQPKHF
TGTGCCAGCATTATGGTTGGGACTTATAGCAATCAGCCCAAGCATTTT
>many|TRBJ1-5|TRBV9|NA
CASSVEGSNQPQHF
TGTGCCAGCAGCGTAGAAGGTAGCAATCAGCCCCAGCATTTT
>many|TRBJ1-5|TRBV27|NA
CASSLDQWLPQHF
TGTGCCAGCAGTTTGGACCAATGGTTACCCCAGCATTTT
>once|TRBJ1-5|TRBV16|TRBD1
CASSHDRGVYDQPQHF
TGTGCCAGCAGCCACGACAGGGGGGTCTACGATCAGCCCCAGCATTTT
>few|TRBJ1-1|TRBV29-1|NA
CSVMSVWDTEAFF
TGCAGCGTTATGAGTGTCTGGGACACTGAAGCTTTCTTT
>many|TRBJ2-2|TRBV12-3/TRBV12-4|TRBD1
CASSLTGITRTGELFF
TGTGCCAGCAGTCTGACAGGGATAACGAGGACCGGGGAGCTGTTTTTT
>many|TRBJ1-3|TRBV20-1|NA
CSARVIDTIYF
TGCAGTGCTAGAGTCATTGACACCATATATTTT
>many|TRBJ1-5|TRBV30|NA
CAWSAGMDQPQHF
TGTGCCTGGAGTGCAGGGATGGATCAGCCCCAGCATTTT
>few|TRBJ1-2|TRBV10-3|NA
CAISESIGASYGYTF
TGTGCCATCAGTGAGTCGATTGGGGCGAGCTATGGCTACACCTTC
>many|TRBJ2-7|TRBV5-1|TRBD1
CASSLGSTGDRREQYF
TGCGCCAGCAGCTTGGGGAGCACAGGGGATCGGAGGGAGCAGTACTTC
>NA|TRBJ1-4|TRBV7-8|NA
CASSLGGGASEKLFF
TGTGCCAGCAGCTTAGGTGGGGGCGCGTCTGAAAAACTGTTTTTT
>NA|TRBJ1-2|TRBV6-2/TRBV6-3|NA
CVGSYLRVSQIYGYTF
TGTGTCGGCAGTTACCTTCGGGTCAGCCAAATCTATGGCTACACCTTC
>few|TRBJ1-1|TRBV6-1|NA
CASKAPDINTEAFF
TGTGCCAGCAAAGCCCCGGACATCAACACTGAAGCTTTCTTT
>NA|TRBJ2-7|TRBV3-1|TRBD1
CASSLGTGDSYEQYF
TGTGCCAGCAGCCTTGGGACAGGGGACTCCTACGAGCAGTACTTC
>NA|TRBJ2-5|TRBV19|TRBD2
CASSIVAGGQETQYF
TGTGCCAGTAGTATAGTAGCGGGAGGCCAAGAGACCCAGTACTTC
>NA|TRBJ1-1|TRBV11-1|NA
CASSMGRKNTEAFF
TGTGCCAGCAGCATGGGACGGAAGAACACTGAAGCTTTCTTT
>many|TRBJ1-1|TRBV6-1|TRBD1
CASRDRAGTEAFF
TGTGCCAGCAGGGACAGGGCGGGCACTGAAGCTTTCTTT
>few|TRBJ1-1|TRBV28|NA
CASSLYGVGTEAFF
TGTGCCAGCAGTTTATATGGGGTAGGCACTGAAGCTTTCTTT
>NA|TRBJ1-2|TRBV12-3/TRBV12-4|TRBD1
CASSLAVQGAISRYYGYTF
TGTGCCAGCAGTTTAGCGGTCCAGGGGGCCATATCTAGGTACTATGGCTACACCTTC